The 32 T cell receptor beta chains below were found in one sample sequenced in a study of T-cell reconstitution after alpha-beta-depleted transplantation in children. It was with unique molecular identifiers that the TCRbeta library was prepared. TCRdb fed the PCR reads into MiXCR, producing one record per CDR3 protein. There are a few hundred thousand distinct CDR3 sequences in the sample; 20% to 30% occur only once, and less than 40% lies in the top ten. The sample here was PBMCs, taken before TCRalphabeta/CD19-depleted stem cell transplant. Receptors were obtained from a boy under two years old with Wiskott-Aldrich syndrome, due to receive a stem cell transplant.

This chain uses TRBV4-2 with TRBJ2-1; D uncertain. Germline V gene lookup returns CDR1 LGHNA and CDR2 YNFKEQ. The CDR3 length is 19 residues. Trimming cost V 1 base and J 0 bases, with 19 bases left between them. The CDR3 DNA is TGTGCCAGCAGCCAAGTCATAGCCAGCGCGATTTTCTCCTACAATGAGCAGTTCTTC. As protein: CASSQVIASAIFSYNEQFF.

This clonotype has more than one count but fewer than ten. The V gene is TRBV20-1, the J gene TRBJ1-3; D may be TRBD1 (5 bases). V lost 3 bases and J 2 bases, leaving 14 bases between the germline ends. CDR3 size: 15 residues. Per germline, CDR1 DFQATT and CDR2 SNEGSKA (reference sequence). For the CDR3, the DNA is TGCAGTGCTAGGACAGATCGGTCGGCTGGAAACACCATATATTTT. Protein product: CSARTDRSAGNTIYF.

The chain combines TRBV20-1 with TRBJ2-7, with TRBD2 identical over 9 bases. With 6 bases clipped from V and 0 bases from J, the junction kept 9 bases outside the gene matches. Germline CDR1 reads DFQATT; CDR2 reads SNEGSKA (reference sequence). The CDR3 is 15 amino acids. CDR3 region: CSASTGTSSSYEQYF. CDR3 DNA: TGCAGTGCGAGTACCGGGACTAGCAGCTCCTACGAGCAGTACTTC.

The chain is built from TRBV12-3 or TRBV12-4 and TRBJ1-1, with 10 nucleotides matching TRBD1. This CDR3 spans 14 amino acids. Unmatched junction bases numbered 3, after V lost 6 bases and J lost 2 bases. In nucleotides, the CDR3 is TGTGCCAGCAGGCAGACAGGGGGCAACACTGAAGCTTTCTTT. Translated, it gives CASRQTGGNTEAFF.

This clonotype was seen only once. This chain connects TRBV5-1 to TRBJ2-7, with 8 bases fitting TRBD2. Germline CDR1 and CDR2: SGHRS and YFSETQ. The CDR3 is 16 residues long. J lost 2 bases, V lost 0 bases, and 7 bases had no gene match. This chain's CDR3 is CASSLVPTGRAYEQYF. Here the CDR3 DNA reads TGCGCCAGCAGCTTGGTTCCTACCGGGAGGGCCTACGAGCAGTACTTC.

This chain connects TRBV14 to TRBJ2-1; 14 bases fit TRBD2. This CDR3 comprises 20 residues. With 0 bases clipped from V and 1 base from J, the junction kept 8 bases outside the gene matches. The germline V gene encodes CDR1 SGHDN and CDR2 FVKESK. CDR3 nucleotide sequence: TGTGCCAGCAGCCAAGATCGAGGGACTAGCGGGAGTTGGTCCTACAATGAGCAGTTCTTC. Protein product: CASSQDRGTSGSWSYNEQFF.

The gene calls are TRBV10-3 and TRBJ1-5; no firm D call. V lost 10 bases to trimming and J lost 6 bases, with 19 bases between them. There are 14 residues in the CDR3. CDR1 is ENHRY and CDR2 is SYGVKD in the germline V gene. The CDR3 spells CATGHPGDSQPQHF. CDR3 nucleotide sequence: TGTGCCACCGGGCACCCAGGTGACTCTCAGCCCCAGCATTTT.

This clonotype was counted only a few times. The chain carries TRBV10-3 and TRBJ2-1; 7 positions agree with TRBD2. The V gene's germline CDR1 is ENHRY and CDR2 SYGVKD. The CDR3 spans 12 residues. J lost 15 bases, V lost 0 bases, and 5 bases had no gene match. The CDR3 loop reads CAISESKGRGFF. In DNA form, the CDR3 reads TGTGCCATCAGTGAGTCGAAAGGGAGGGGGTTCTTC.

V is TRBV27 and J is TRBJ2-5; TRBD2 might be the D (6 bases). Germline loops: CDR1 MNHEY, CDR2 SMNVEV (reference sequence). CDR3 length: 14 residues. V lost 4 bases and J 7 bases, leaving 16 bases between the germline ends. CDR3 DNA sequence: TGTGCCAGCAGTTCGGCGGGACTCCGCTGGACCCAGTACTTC. Translation gives CASSSAGLRWTQYF.

A few counts support this clonotype. The gene calls are TRBV5-1 and TRBJ2-5, with 7 positions matching TRBD1. Germline-derived CDR1 and CDR2 are SGHRS and YFSETQ. Trimming took 4 bases from V and 1 from J; bases not matched to a gene: 4. The CDR3 consists of 14 residues. CDR3 coding DNA: TGCGCCAGCAGCCACGGGACAGTCCAAGAGACCCAGTACTTC. Residues: CASSHGTVQETQYF.

CDR3: CAISEPGPVGGQPQHF. In nucleotides, the CDR3 is TGTGCCATCAGTGAGCCGGGGCCGGTGGGGGGACAGCCCCAGCATTTT. This sequence joins TRBV10-3 and TRBJ1-5, with a possible D match to TRBD1 (5 bases). Trimming cost V 2 bases and J 7 bases, with 18 bases left between them. The germline gives CDR1 ENHRY, CDR2 SYGVKD. The CDR3 is 16 amino acids.

The chain links TRBV27 to TRBJ2-1; 9 nucleotides agree with TRBD1. Germline V gene data show CDR1 as MNHEY and CDR2 as SMNVEV (reference sequence). The trim removed 8 bases at V and 5 bases at J, leaving 7 bases unmatched. The CDR3 is 14 residues long. The CDR3 reads CASGRYRGHNEQFF. The CDR3 nucleotides are TGTGCCAGCGGGAGGTACAGGGGGCACAATGAGCAGTTCTTC.

This rearrangement joins TRBV5-6 to TRBJ1-2, with D uncertain. The CDR3 totals 13 residues. Trimming took off 2 bases at V and 2 bases at J, with 7 bases between the two ends. CDR1 and CDR2 (germline): SGHDT, YYEEEE. The CDR3 coding sequence is TGTGCCAGCAGCTTTGGACGGAACTATGGCTACACCTTC. This encodes CASSFGRNYGYTF.

This clonotype has more than one count but fewer than ten. The chain employs TRBV29-1 and TRBJ1-1, with D unclear. Germline-derived CDR1 and CDR2 are SQVTM and ANQGSEA. The CDR3 totals 16 residues. Trimming stripped 4 bases from V and 3 bases from J, with 21 bases between. The CDR3 DNA reads TGCAGCGTTGGGGTTAGAAACGCGCCTTTGGACACTGAAGCTTTCTTT. Translated: CSVGVRNAPLDTEAFF.

This sequence joins TRBV28 and TRBJ1-5; the match to TRBD1 covers 7 bases. From germline, CDR1 is MDHEN and CDR2 SYDVKM. The CDR3 contains 14 residues. With 5 bases clipped from V and 6 bases from J, the junction kept 7 bases outside the gene matches. The CDR3: CASSDPGQLQPQHF. The CDR3 DNA reads TGTGCCAGCAGTGACCCGGGACAGCTTCAGCCCCAGCATTTT.

This clonotype turned up a few times. The CDR3 DNA reads as TGTGCCAGCAGCCAGAGTTGGCCTGACCCCTATAATTCACCCCTCCACTTT. Its protein product is CASSQSWPDPYNSPLHF. The chain links TRBV5-5 to TRBJ1-6; D unresolved. This CDR3 contains 17 residues. The V gene's germline CDR1 is SGHKS and CDR2 YYEKEE (reference sequence). V was pared by 4 bases and J by 2 bases, with 16 bases between. The full variable domain, its missing parts supplied by reference TRBV5-5 and TRBJ1-6, is DAGVTQSPTHLIKTRGQQVTLRCSPISGHKSVSWYQQVLGQGPQFIFQYYEKEERGRGNFPDRFSARQFPNYSSELNVNALLLGDSALYLCASSQSWPDPYNSPLHFGNGTRLTVT.

V gene TRBV28 combines with J gene TRBJ2-2; 10 nucleotides line up with TRBD1. The CDR3 extends over 16 amino acids. CDR1 MDHEN and CDR2 SYDVKM come from the germline V gene. V gave up 6 bases and J gave up 6 bases; unmatched junction bases: 10. CDR3 DNA sequence: TGTGCCAGCAGCCTCCCGGGACAGGGGCTCGCCGGGGAGCTGTTTTTT. Translation gives CASSLPGQGLAGELFF.

This chain joins TRBV12-3 or TRBV12-4 and TRBJ2-5; 10 bases line up with TRBD1. This CDR3 comprises 15 residues. Trimming at V came to 3 bases and at J to 7 bases, leaving 8 bases not matched to a gene. CDR3 loop: CASSLGQGPGGTQYF. DNA of the CDR3: TGTGCCAGCAGTTTGGGACAGGGGCCGGGGGGGACCCAGTACTTC.

The chain joins TRBV4-2 to TRBJ2-1, with 10 bases fitting TRBD2. Germline V gives CDR1 LGHNA, CDR2 YNFKEQ. The length of the CDR3 is 15 residues. Trimming cost V 4 bases and J 7 bases; bases outside gene matches: 7. This CDR3 reads CASSRLAGDLNEQFF. CDR3 nucleotides: TGTGCCAGCAGCCGCCTAGCGGGAGATTTAAATGAGCAGTTCTTC.

This clonotype was picked up a small number of times. J is TRBJ2-7 and V is TRBV5-1; D unclear. Germline V gene sequence: CDR1 SGHRS, CDR2 YFSETQ. The CDR3 totals 13 residues. Trimming removed 3 bases at V and 5 bases at J, with 12 bases between. The CDR3, as DNA: TGCGCCAGCAGCTCGGACGGACGCGACGAGCAGTACTTC. Translated: CASSSDGRDEQYF.

This clonotype was counted between two and nine times. The chain joins TRBV5-1 to TRBJ2-2; 9 bases fit TRBD1. Trimming removed 4 bases from V and 2 bases from J; junction bases left unmatched: 6. The CDR3 length is 16 residues. CDR1 SGHRS and CDR2 YFSETQ come from the germline V gene. This CDR3 is CASSEKTGGNTGELFF. In DNA, the CDR3 is TGCGCCAGCAGCGAAAAGACAGGGGGTAACACCGGGGAGCTGTTTTTT.

This sequence joins TRBV20-1 and TRBJ2-7; D gene unclear. In germline, CDR1 is DFQATT, CDR2 SNEGSKA (reference sequence). V dropped 3 bases and J dropped 3 bases, with 9 bases sitting between them. The length of the CDR3 is 12 residues. In nucleotides, the CDR3 is TGCAGTGCTAGTACTACCAGCTACGAGCAGTACTTC. Translating it yields CSASTTSYEQYF.

This clonotype was counted between two and nine times. The chain joins TRBV20-1 to TRBJ2-3; the D gene could be TRBD1 or TRBD2 (5 bases each). CDR3 size: 16 residues. V shed 4 bases and J shed 3 bases, with 20 bases lying between them. Germline CDR1 and CDR2: DFQATT and SNEGSKA (reference sequence). CDR3 region: CSAILPRGTRTDTQYF. The CDR3 DNA is TGCAGTGCTATTCTCCCGAGGGGCACAAGGACAGATACGCAGTATTTT.

V usage is TRBV5-1 and J usage is TRBJ2-7; D ambiguous. The germline V gene has CDR1 SGHRS and CDR2 YFSETQ. The CDR3 has 15 amino acids. V was cut by 0 bases and J by 3 bases, with 13 bases left in between. The CDR3 DNA reads TGCGCCAGCAGCTTGGGACGGCATATAAACTACGAGCAGTACTTC. Translating it yields CASSLGRHINYEQYF.

V usage is TRBV5-5 and J usage is TRBJ2-1; 11 nucleotides agree with TRBD1. Per the germline V gene, CDR1 is SGHKS and CDR2 is YYEKEE (reference sequence). Losses at the gene ends were 1 base for V and 4 bases for J; bases not matched to a gene: 10. The CDR3 spans 18 residues. CDR3 sequence (DNA): TGTGCCAGCAGCTTGTGGGGCGCTTGGGACAGGGGGTACAATGAGCAGTTCTTC. Its translation: CASSLWGAWDRGYNEQFF.

The CDR3 loop is CATSDLACGTACQPQHF. The DNA of the CDR3 is TGTGCCACCAGTGATTTAGCTTGCGGGACAGCGTGTCAGCCCCAGCATTTT. The chain recombines TRBV24-1 with TRBJ1-5; 7 bases align to TRBD1. V was pared by 1 base and J by 6 bases, with 11 bases of the junction left unmatched. This CDR3 comprises 17 residues. Germline V gene data show CDR1 as KGHDR and CDR2 as SFDVKD.

The rearrangement uses TRBV5-1 and TRBJ2-7; D is undetermined. V gave up 0 bases and J gave up 2 bases, with 15 bases separating them. The CDR3 consists of 16 residues. The V gene's germline CDR1 is SGHRS and CDR2 YFSETQ. The DNA of the CDR3 is TGCGCCAGCAGCTTGGCCGGGCAGATAAGGGCCTACGAGCAGTACTTC. Translated, it gives CASSLAGQIRAYEQYF.

This clonotype has only a few counts. The V call is TRBV12-3 or TRBV12-4, the J call TRBJ2-2; D is undetermined. Between the trimmed V and J ends, which lost 3 bases and 8 bases, there was a span of 7 bases. The CDR3 spans 12 residues. CDR3 sequence reads: CASSLERGELFF. CDR3 coding DNA: TGTGCCAGCAGTTTGGAGAGAGGGGAGCTGTTTTTT.

This clonotype was recorded a few times. This chain links TRBV6-1 with TRBJ2-7; D not resolved. The germline CDR1 and CDR2 sequences are MNHNS and SASEGT. The CDR3 length is 13 residues. V was clipped by 5 bases and J by 3 bases, with 11 bases between them. The CDR3 sequence is CASSPRGFYEQYF. The CDR3 DNA follows: TGTGCCAGCAGTCCGCGTGGGTTCTACGAGCAGTACTTC.

This clonotype showed up just once. V is TRBV18 and J is TRBJ2-2; D gene unclear. The CDR3 contains 15 residues. V was clipped by 1 base and J by 0 bases, with 6 bases between them. CDR1 is KGHSH, CDR2 LQKENI, per germline. CDR3 DNA: TGTGCCAGCTCACCACAAGCTTCGAACACCGGGGAGCTGTTTTTT. This encodes CASSPQASNTGELFF.

This clonotype appeared a few times. The CDR3 loop reads CASSLSSGSADTQYF. CDR3 bases: TGTGCCAGCAGCTTGAGTAGCGGGAGTGCAGATACGCAGTATTTT. The rearrangement joins TRBV5-5 to TRBJ2-3; 9 nucleotides align to TRBD2. The CDR3 runs to 15 residues. Trimming removed 1 base from V and 4 bases from J; junction bases left unmatched: 4. Germline V gene sequence: CDR1 SGHKS, CDR2 YYEKEE (reference sequence).

This rearrangement joins TRBV13 to TRBJ2-7; D gene ambiguous. Trimming stripped 3 bases from V and 7 bases from J, with 10 bases between. This CDR3 is 12 amino acids long. CDR1 is PRHDT, CDR2 FYEKMQ, per germline (reference sequence). CDR3 nucleotide sequence: TGTGCCAGCAGCTTGGTTAAGAGGGAGCAGTACTTC. Its protein is CASSLVKREQYF.